The present T cell receptor beta chain was sequenced within a study of blood T cells in healthy people across ages. Per germline, CDR1 ENHRY and CDR2 SYGVKD. Deletions cut 3 bases from V and 5 bases from J, with 17 bases between. The CDR3 loop spans 15 amino acids. Alongside a J-beta primer mix, a sample-barcoded 5' primer served in a second PCR lasting roughly 6 to 11 cycles. TCRdb processed the 5' RACE reads anew with MiXCR; each CDR3 protein has one entry. This sample has 550,000 to 750,000 distinct CDR3 sequences, with around 20% found just once. Sequenced sample: blood. The receptor was derived from an older man in good health. The chain is built from TRBV10-3 and TRBJ2-7; a possible D gene is TRBD2 (6 bases). CDR3 protein: CAISESGSPLHEQYF. The CDR3 region has the DNA TGTGCCATCAGTGAAAGCGGGTCCCCTTTGCACGAGCAGTACTTC.